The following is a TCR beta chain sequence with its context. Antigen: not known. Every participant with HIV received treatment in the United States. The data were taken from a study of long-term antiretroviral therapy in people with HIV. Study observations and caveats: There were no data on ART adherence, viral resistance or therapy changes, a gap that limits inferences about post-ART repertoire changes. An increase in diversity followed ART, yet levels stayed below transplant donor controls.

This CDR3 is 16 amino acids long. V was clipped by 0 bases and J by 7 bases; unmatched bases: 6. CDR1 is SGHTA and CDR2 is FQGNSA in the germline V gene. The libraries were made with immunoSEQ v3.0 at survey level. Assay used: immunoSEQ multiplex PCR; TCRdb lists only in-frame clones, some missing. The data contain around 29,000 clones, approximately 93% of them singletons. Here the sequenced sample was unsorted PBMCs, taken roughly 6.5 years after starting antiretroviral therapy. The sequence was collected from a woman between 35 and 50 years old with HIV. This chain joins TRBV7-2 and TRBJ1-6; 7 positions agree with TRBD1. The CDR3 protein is CASSLAWKGANSPLHF. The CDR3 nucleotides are TGTGCCAGCAGCTTAGCTTGGAAGGGGGCAAATTCACCCCTCCACTTT.